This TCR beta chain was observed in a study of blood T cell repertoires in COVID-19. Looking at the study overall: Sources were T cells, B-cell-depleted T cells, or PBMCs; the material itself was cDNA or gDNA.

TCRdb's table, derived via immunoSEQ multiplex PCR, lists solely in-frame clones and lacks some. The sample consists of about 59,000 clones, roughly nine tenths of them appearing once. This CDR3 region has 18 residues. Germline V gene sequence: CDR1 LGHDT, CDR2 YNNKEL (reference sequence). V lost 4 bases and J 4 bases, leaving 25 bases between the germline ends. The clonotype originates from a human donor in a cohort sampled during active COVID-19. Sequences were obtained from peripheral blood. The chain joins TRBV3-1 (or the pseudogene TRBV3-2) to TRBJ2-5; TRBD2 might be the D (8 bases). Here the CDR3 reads CASSPAYRGGGSRETQYF. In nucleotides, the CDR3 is TGTGCCAGCAGCCCGGCCTACAGGGGCGGGGGGTCAAGAGAGACCCAGTACTTC.